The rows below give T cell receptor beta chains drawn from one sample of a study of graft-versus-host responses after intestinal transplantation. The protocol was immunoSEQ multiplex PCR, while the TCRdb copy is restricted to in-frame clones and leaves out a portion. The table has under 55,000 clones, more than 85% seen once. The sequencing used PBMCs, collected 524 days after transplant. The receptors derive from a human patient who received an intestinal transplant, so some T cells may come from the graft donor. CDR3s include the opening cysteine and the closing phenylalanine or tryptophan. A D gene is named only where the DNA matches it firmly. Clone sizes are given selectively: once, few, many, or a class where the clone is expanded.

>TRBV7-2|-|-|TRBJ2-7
TGTGCCAGCAGCTTACCCCAGGGACTTACCTACGAGCAGTACTTC
CASSLPQGLTYEQYF
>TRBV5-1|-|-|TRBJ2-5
TGCGCCAGCAGCTTGGGGCTAGCACTAAAAGAGACCCAGTACTTC
CASSLGLALKETQYF
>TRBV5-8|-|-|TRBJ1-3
TGTGCCAGCAGCATGGGGAATGGAAACACCATATATTTT
CASSMGNGNTIYF
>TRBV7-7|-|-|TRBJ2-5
TGTGCTAGCAGCTTAGGGAACAGGCAAGAGACCCAGTACTTC
CASSLGNRQETQYF
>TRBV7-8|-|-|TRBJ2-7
TGTGCCAGCAGCTTAGGGACAATAAACTACGAGCAGTACTTC
CASSLGTINYEQYF
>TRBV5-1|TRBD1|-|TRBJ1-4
TGCGCCAGCAGCTTGGCCATCGACAGGGCAACTGAAAAACTGTTTTTT
CASSLAIDRATEKLFF
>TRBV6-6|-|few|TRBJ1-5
TGTGCCAGCAGTTACTACGTGGGGGGTCAGCCCCAGCATTTT
CASSYYVGGQPQHF
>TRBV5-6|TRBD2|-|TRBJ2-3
TGTGCCAGCAGCCCTGGACTAGCGGGAGATACGCAGTATTTT
CASSPGLAGDTQYF
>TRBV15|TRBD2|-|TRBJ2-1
TGTGCCACCAGCACTGGGACTAGCGGGAATAACAATGAGCAGTTCTTC
CATSTGTSGNNNEQFF
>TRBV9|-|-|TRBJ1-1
TGTGCCAGCAGCTCCCGGACAGCGAGGAACGCTGAAGTTTTCTTT
CASSSRTARNAEVFF
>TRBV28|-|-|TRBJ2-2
TGTGCCAGCAGTTTCGGGGGTATCGGGGAGCTGTTTTTT
CASSFGGIGELFF
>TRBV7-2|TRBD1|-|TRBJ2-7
TGTGCCAGCAGCTTACACAGGGGACCCTACGAGCAGTACTTC
CASSLHRGPYEQYF
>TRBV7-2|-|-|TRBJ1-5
TGTGCCAGCAGCTTCAAGGGGGAGGGGAGTCAGCCCCAGCATTTT
CASSFKGEGSQPQHF
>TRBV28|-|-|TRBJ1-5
TGTGCCAGCAGTTTAATAGTGTATGGAGGCAATCAGCCCCAGCATTTT
CASSLIVYGGNQPQHF
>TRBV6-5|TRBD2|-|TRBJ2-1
TGTGCCAGCAGTTACTTTAGCGGGAGGTCAGGGAATGAGCAGTTCTTC
CASSYFSGRSGNEQFF
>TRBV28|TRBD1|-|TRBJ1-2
TGTGCCAGCAGTCTTCCCGGGAGGACAGGGGGCGTTGGCTACACCTTC
CASSLPGRTGGVGYTF
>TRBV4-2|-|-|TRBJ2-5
TGTGCCAGCAGCCAAGAGGAGAAGGGGGTAGAGACCCAGTACTTC
CASSQEEKGVETQYF
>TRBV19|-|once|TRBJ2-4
TGTGCCAGTAGTACGGGACAAGATACTATCCTAGCCAAAAACATTCAGTACTTC
CASSTGQDTILAKNIQYF
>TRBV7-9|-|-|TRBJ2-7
TGTGCCAGCAGCTCTCCCACGGTAACAGGGTTGCCCTACGAGCAGTACTTC
CASSSPTVTGLPYEQYF
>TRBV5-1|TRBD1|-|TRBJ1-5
TGCGCCAGCAGCCCTCAGGGTGGACAGGGCATTCAGCCCCAGCATTTT
CASSPQGGQGIQPQHF
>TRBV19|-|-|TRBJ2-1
TGTGCCAGTAGTAATGGCGGGTGGGGCTACAATGAGCAGTTCTTC
CASSNGGWGYNEQFF
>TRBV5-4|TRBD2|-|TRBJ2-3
TGTGCCAGCAGCCGAGTACCACTAGCGACAGATACGCAGTATTTT
CASSRVPLATDTQYF
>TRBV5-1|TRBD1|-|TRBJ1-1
TGCGCCAGCAGCTTGGTGGGACAGGGGCGGGGGAACACTGAAGCTTTCTTT
CASSLVGQGRGNTEAFF
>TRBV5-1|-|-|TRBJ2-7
TGCGCCAGCAGCTCCGCCCCGAAGGCCTACGAGCAGTACTTC
CASSSAPKAYEQYF
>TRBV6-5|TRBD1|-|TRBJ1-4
TGTGCCAGCAGTTACGGGACAGGGTATGAAAAACTGTTTTTT
CASSYGTGYEKLFF
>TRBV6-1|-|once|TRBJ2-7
TGTGCCAGCAGGCCCGGACCGCTACACCACGAGCAGTACTTC
CASRPGPLHHEQYF
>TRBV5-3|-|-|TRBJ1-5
TGTGCCAGAAGCTTGGCAGGGGCCGGAAATCAGCCCCAGCATTTT
CARSLAGAGNQPQHF
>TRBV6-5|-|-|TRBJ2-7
TGTGCCAGCAGTCGACTAGTCTCAGACTACGAGCAGTACTTC
CASSRLVSDYEQYF
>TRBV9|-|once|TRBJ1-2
TGTGCCAGCAGCAGACAGACAGGTCCGGGGGGCTACACCTTC
CASSRQTGPGGYTF
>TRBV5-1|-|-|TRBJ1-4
TGCGCCAGCAGCCCGGCGGCCGCAACTAATGAAAAACTGTTTTTT
CASSPAAATNEKLFF
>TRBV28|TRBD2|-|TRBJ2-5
TGTGCCAGCAGTTTAACTAGCGGGAGCCAAGAGACCCAGTACTTC
CASSLTSGSQETQYF
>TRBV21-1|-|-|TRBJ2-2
TGTGCCAGCAGCAAAGAGGGACAGGTGCCCGGGGAGCTGTTTTTT
CASSKEGQVPGELFF
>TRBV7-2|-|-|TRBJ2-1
TGTGCCAGCAGCTTAAACGGGTGGCGGAATGAGCAGTTCTTC
CASSLNGWRNEQFF
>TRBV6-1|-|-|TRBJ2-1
TGTGCCAGCAGTGCCGGGACCCCCGGGAATGAGCAGTTCTTC
CASSAGTPGNEQFF
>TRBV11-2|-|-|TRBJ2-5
TGTGCCAGCAGCTTAGTAGGGGGAGGAGGTCAGGAGACCCAGTACTTC
CASSLVGGGGQETQYF
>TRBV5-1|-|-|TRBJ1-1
TGCGCCAGCAGACCCCCGGGTAATTCTGAAGCTTTCTTT
CASRPPGNSEAFF
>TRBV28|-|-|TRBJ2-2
TGTGCCAGCAGTTTAGCCACCGGGGAGCTGTTTTTT
CASSLATGELFF
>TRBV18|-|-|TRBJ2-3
TGTGCCAGCTCACCCCCCAGCTATCCGAACACAGATACGCAGTATTTT
CASSPPSYPNTDTQYF
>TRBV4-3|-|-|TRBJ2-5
TGCGCCAGCAGCCAAGAAGGTCAGGGAATCCAAGAGACCCAGTACTTC
CASSQEGQGIQETQYF
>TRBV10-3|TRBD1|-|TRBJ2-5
TGTGCCATCAGAAGGACAGGGAATCAAGAGACCCAGTACTTC
CAIRRTGNQETQYF
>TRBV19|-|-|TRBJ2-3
TGTGCCAGTAGTATCTATTCGTCAGATACGCAGTATTTT
CASSIYSSDTQYF
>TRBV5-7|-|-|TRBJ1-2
TGTGCCAGCAGCTTGGGGGGGGGCGTCGAGAACTATGGCTACACCTTC
CASSLGGGVENYGYTF
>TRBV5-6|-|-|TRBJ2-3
TGTGCCAGCAGCACTACTAGCACAGATACGCAGTATTTT
CASSTTSTDTQYF
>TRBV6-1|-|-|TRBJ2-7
TGTGCCAGCAGTTATCCCCAGGGGAACGAGCAGTACTTC
CASSYPQGNEQYF